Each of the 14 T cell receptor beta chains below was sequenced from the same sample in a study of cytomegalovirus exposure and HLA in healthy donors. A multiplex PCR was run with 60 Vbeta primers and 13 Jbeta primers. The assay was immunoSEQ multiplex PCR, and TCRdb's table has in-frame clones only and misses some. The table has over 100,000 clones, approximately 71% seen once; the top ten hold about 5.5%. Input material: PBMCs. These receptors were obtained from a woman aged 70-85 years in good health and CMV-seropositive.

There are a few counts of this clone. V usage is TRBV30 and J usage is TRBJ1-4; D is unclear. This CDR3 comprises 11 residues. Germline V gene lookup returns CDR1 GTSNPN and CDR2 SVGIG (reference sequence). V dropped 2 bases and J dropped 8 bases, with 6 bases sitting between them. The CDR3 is CAWSIREKLFF. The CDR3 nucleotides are TGTGCCTGGAGTATCCGGGAAAAACTGTTTTTT.

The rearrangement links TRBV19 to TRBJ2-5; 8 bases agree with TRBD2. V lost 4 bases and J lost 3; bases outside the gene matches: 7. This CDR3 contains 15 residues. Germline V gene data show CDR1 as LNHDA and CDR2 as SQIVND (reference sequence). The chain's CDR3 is CASSTSARGEETQYF. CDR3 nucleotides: TGTGCCAGTAGTACCTCCGCGCGGGGGGAAGAGACCCAGTACTTC.

In DNA, the CDR3 is TGTGCCTGGAGTGTAAGTGCTAGCGGACTAAAAGAGACCCAGTACTTC. It translates to CAWSVSASGLKETQYF. V is TRBV30 and J is TRBJ2-5; 7 positions agree with TRBD2. Germline CDR1 and CDR2: GTSNPN and SVGIG (reference sequence). V lost 0 bases, J lost 3 bases, and 10 bases stayed unmatched. This CDR3 has 16 amino acids. Full variable domain (missing parts from reference TRBV30 and TRBJ2-5): SQTIHQWPATLVQPVGSPLSLECTVEGTSNPNLYWYRQAAGRGLQLLFYSVGIGQISSEVPQNLSASRPQDRQFILSSKKLLLSDSGFYLCAWSVSASGLKETQYFGPGTRLLVL.

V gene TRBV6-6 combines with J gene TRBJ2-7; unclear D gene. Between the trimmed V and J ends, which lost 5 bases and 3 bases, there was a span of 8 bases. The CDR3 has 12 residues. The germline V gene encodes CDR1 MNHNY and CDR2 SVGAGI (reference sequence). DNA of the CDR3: TGTGCCAGCAGTGAGAGTAACTACGAGCAGTACTTC. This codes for CASSESNYEQYF.

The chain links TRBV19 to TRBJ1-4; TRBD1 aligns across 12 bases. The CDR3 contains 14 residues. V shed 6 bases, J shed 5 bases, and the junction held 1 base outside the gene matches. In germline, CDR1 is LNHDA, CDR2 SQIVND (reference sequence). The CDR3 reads CASRGQGANEKLFF. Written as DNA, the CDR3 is TGTGCCAGTAGGGGACAGGGGGCAAATGAAAAACTGTTTTTT.

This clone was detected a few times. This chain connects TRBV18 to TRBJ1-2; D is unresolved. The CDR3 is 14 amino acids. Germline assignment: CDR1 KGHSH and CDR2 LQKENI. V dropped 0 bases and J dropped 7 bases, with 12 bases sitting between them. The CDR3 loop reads CASSPPGGVRGYTF. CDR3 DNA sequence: TGTGCCAGCTCACCACCGGGCGGGGTCCGTGGCTACACCTTC.

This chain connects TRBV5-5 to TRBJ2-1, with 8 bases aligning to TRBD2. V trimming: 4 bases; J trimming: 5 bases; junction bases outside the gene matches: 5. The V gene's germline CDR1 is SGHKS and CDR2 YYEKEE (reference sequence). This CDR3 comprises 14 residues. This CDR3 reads CASSTGGGNNEQFF. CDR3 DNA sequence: TGTGCCAGCAGCACCGGGGGGGGAAACAATGAGCAGTTCTTC.

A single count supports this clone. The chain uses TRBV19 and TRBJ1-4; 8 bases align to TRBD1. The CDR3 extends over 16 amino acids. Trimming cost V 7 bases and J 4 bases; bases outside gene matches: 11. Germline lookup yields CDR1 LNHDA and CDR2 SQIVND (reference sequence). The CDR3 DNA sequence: TGTGCCAGTAACAGGGGGGGCTACCTTATTAATGAAAAACTGTTTTTT. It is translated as CASNRGGYLINEKLFF.

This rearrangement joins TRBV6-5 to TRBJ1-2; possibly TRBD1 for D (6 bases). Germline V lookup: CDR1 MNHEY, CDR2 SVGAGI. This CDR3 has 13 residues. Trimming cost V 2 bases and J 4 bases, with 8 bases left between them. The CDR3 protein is CASSYGGFYGYTF. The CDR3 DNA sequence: TGTGCCAGCAGTTACGGGGGCTTCTATGGCTACACCTTC.

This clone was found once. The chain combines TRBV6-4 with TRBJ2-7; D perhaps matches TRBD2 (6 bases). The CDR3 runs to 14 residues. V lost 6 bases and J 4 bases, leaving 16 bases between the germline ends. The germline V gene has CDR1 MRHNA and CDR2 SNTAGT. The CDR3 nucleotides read TGTGCCAGCAGCGCCCAGGGAGGCAGATACGAGCAGTACTTC. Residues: CASSAQGGRYEQYF.

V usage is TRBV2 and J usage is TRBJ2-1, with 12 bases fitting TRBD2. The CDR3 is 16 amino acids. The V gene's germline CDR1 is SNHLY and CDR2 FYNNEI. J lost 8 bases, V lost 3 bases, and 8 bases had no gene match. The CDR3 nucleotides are TGTGCCAGCAGTGAGTCGGCTAGCGGGGGGGCACATGAGCAGTTCTTC. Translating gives CASSESASGGAHEQFF.

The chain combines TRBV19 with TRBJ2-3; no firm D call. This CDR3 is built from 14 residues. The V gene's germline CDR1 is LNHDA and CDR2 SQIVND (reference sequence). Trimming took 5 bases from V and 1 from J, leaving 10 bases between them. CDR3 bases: TGTGCCAGTAGTTCCGGGTATGGCACAGATACGCAGTATTTT. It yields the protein CASSSGYGTDTQYF.

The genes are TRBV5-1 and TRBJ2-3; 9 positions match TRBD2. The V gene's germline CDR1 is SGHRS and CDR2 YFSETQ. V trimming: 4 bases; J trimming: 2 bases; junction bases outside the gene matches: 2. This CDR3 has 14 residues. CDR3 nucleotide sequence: TGCGCCAGCAGCGGCGGGGGGGCCACAGATACGCAGTATTTT. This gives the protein CASSGGGATDTQYF.

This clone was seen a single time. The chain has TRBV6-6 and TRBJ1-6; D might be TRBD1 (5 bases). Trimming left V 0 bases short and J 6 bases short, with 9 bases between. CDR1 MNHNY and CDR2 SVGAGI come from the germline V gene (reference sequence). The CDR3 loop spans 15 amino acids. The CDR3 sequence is CASSYSTASNSPLHF. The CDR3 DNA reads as TGTGCCAGCAGTTACTCGACAGCCAGTAATTCACCCCTCCACTTT.